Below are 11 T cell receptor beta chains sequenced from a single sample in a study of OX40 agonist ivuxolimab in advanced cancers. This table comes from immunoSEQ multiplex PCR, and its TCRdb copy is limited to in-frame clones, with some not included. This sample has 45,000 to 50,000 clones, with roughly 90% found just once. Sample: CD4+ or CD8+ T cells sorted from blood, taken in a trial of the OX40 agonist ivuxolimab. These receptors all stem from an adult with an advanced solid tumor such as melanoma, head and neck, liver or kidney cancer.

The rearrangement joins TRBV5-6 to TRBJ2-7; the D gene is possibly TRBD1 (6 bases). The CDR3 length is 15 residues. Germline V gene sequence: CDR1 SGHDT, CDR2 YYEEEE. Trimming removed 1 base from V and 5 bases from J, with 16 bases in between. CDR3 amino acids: CASSLPIQGLHEQYF. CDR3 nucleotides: TGTGCCAGCAGCTTGCCTATTCAGGGGCTCCACGAGCAGTACTTC.

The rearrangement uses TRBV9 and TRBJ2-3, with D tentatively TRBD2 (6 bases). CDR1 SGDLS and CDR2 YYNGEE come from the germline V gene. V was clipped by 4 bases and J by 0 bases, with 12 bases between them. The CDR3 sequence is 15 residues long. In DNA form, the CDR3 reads TGTGCCAGCAGCACCGGGAGTGCTAGCACAGATACGCAGTATTTT. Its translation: CASSTGSASTDTQYF.

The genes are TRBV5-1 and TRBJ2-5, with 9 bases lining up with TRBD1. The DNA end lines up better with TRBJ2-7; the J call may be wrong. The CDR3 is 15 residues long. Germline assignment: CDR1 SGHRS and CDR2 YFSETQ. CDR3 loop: CASSLGTGGLIEQYF. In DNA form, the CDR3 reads TGCGCCAGCAGCTTAGGTACAGGGGGCCTTATCGAGCAGTACTTC.

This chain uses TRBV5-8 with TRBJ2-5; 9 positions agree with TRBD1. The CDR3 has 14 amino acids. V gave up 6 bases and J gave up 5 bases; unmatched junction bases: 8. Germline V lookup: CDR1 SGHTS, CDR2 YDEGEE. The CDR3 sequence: CASNLGTGTETQYF. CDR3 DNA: TGTGCCAGCAACCTGGGGACAGGGACGGAGACCCAGTACTTC.

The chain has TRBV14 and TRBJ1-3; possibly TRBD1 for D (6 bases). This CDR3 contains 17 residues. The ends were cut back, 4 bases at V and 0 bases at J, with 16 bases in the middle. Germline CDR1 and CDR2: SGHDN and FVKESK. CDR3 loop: CASSPVTGYSSGNTIYF. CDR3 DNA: TGTGCCAGCAGCCCAGTGACAGGCTACAGCTCTGGAAACACCATATATTTT.

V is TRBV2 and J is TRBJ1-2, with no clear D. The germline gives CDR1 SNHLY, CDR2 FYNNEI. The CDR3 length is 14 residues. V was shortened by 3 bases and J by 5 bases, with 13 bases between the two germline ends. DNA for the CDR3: TGTGCCAGCAGTGACCCGAGGGTAACGTATGGCTACACCTTC. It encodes CASSDPRVTYGYTF.

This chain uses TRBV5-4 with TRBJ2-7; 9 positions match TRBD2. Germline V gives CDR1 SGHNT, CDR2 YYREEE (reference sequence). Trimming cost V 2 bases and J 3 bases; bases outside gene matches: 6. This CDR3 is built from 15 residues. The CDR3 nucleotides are TGTGCCAGCAGCTTACAGCGGGGGGCCTTCTACGAGCAGTACTTC. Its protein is CASSLQRGAFYEQYF.

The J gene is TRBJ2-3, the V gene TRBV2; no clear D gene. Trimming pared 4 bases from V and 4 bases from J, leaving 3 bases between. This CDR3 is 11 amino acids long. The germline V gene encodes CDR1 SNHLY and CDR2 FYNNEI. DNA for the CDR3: TGTGCCAGCAGTGGGCCAGATACGCAGTATTTT. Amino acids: CASSGPDTQYF.

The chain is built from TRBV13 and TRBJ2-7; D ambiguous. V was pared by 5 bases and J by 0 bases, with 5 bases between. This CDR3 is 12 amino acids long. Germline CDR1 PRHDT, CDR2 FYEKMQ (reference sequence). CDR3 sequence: CASSLSSYEQYF. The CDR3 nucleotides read TGTGCCAGCAGCCTCAGCTCCTACGAGCAGTACTTC.

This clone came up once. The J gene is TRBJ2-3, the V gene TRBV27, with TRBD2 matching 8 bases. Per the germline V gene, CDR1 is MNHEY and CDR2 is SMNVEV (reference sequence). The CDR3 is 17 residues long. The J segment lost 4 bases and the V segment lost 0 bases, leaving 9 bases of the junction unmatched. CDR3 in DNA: TGTGCCAGCAGTTTATCGCTAGCGGGCAGGAGGGCAGATACGCAGTATTTT. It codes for CASSLSLAGRRADTQYF.

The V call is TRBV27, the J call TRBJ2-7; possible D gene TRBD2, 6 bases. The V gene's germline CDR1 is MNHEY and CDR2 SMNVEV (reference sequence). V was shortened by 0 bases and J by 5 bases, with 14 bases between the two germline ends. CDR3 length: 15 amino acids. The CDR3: CASSLSVGGTHEQYF. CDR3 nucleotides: TGTGCCAGCAGTTTATCGGTCGGCGGGACTCACGAGCAGTACTTC.